A single sample gave rise to the 2 T cell receptor beta chains below, sequenced in a study of blood T cell repertoires in COVID-19. The repertoire was sequenced with immunoSEQ multiplex PCR; TCRdb's copy has only in-frame clones and lacks some. The data contain roughly 140,000 clones, around 83% of them seen just once; the ten biggest clones take up about 6.8%. The sample taken for sequencing was peripheral blood. These receptors came from a woman between 45 and 65 years old in a cohort sampled during active or convalescent COVID-19.

This chain uses TRBV5-1 with TRBJ1-1; 9 bases match TRBD1. In germline, CDR1 is SGHRS, CDR2 YFSETQ. V shed 2 bases, J shed 6 bases, and the junction held 11 bases outside the gene matches. This CDR3 has 16 amino acids. The CDR3: CASSLQGAGANAEAFF. DNA of the CDR3: TGCGCCAGCAGCTTACAGGGGGCGGGGGCCAACGCTGAAGCTTTCTTT.

This chain links TRBV9 with TRBJ1-2; TRBD1 might be the D (6 bases). The CDR3 totals 13 residues. With 4 bases removed from V and 8 bases from J, the gap between germline ends came to 15 bases. Germline CDR1 reads SGDLS; CDR2 reads YYNGEE. CDR3 sequence: CASSLLPGDGYTF. DNA of the CDR3: TGTGCCAGCAGCCTTCTCCCAGGGGACGGCTACACCTTC.